Listed here is a single T cell receptor beta chain. Its target is not known. The data are from a study of long-term antiretroviral therapy in people with HIV. Study-level results: Even long-term ART left TRB diversity below transplant donor controls, despite gains. Samples were collected from the mid-2000s to the late 2010s under possibly less effective ART regimens. Pre-ART expanded TRB clones stayed dominant throughout, though often decreasing after ART.

The V segment lost 2 bases and the J segment 0 bases; nucleotides outside the gene matches: 3. CDR3 length: 16 amino acids. Germline V gene data show CDR1 as KGHSH and CDR2 as LQKENI. Sequencing relied on immunoSEQ assay v3.0, run at survey level. Sequencing efforts were directed toward roughly 35,000-50,000 T-cell genomes per sample. The protocol was immunoSEQ multiplex PCR, while the TCRdb copy is restricted to in-frame clones and leaves out a portion. The sample consists of 35,000 to 40,000 clones, 65% to 90% of them appearing once. The clonotype originates from a young man with HIV. This chain joins TRBV18 and TRBJ2-2; 7 bases match TRBD1. Specimen: unsorted PBMCs, collected 1.5 years after starting antiretroviral therapy. Here the CDR3 reads CASSPRGPANTGELFF. As DNA, the CDR3 is TGTGCCAGCTCACCAAGGGGGCCGGCGAACACCGGGGAGCTGTTTTTT.